The present T cell receptor beta chain was sequenced within a study of T-cell memory formation after mild COVID-19. After 5'RACE with constant-segment primers, TCR alpha and TCR beta cDNA libraries carrying sample barcodes and UMIs were obtained. TCRdb independently ran MiXCR on the 5' RACE reads; one entry per CDR3 protein. The sample lists fewer than 400,000 distinct CDR3 sequences; roughly 15% were seen once. Trimming cost V 2 bases and J 7 bases, with 15 bases left between them. CDR1 and CDR2 (germline): SGHRS, YFSETQ. This CDR3 is 14 amino acids long. The chain employs TRBV5-1 and TRBJ1-1, with D possibly being TRBD1 (5 bases). The sequenced material came from PBMCs or a T cell subset sorted from them (not recorded which). The TCR was taken from a man aged 18-30 years who had mild COVID-19 (a few samples of this study predate the infection). Cell type and time point are not known. CDR3 DNA sequence: TGCGCCAGCAGCTTCGGAGGGACTCCATATGAAGCTTTCTTT. It translates to CASSFGGTPYEAFF. The variable domain in full, completed from reference TRBV5-1 and TRBJ1-1, reads KAGVTQTPRYLIKTRGQQVTLSCSPISGHRSVSWYQQTPGQGLQFLFEYFSETQRNKGNFPGRFSGRQFSNSRSEMNVSTLELGDSALYLCASSFGGTPYEAFFGQGTRLTVV.